Sequencing of this T cell receptor beta chain was carried out in a study of Graves' ophthalmopathy and Graves' hyperthyroidism. Study results and caveats: Clonotypes were expanded in thyroid at above 0.001 frequency, and most also appeared in blood.

This clonotype was picked up many times. Its specificity is not known. The stable label applied to hyperthyroidism with no ophthalmopathy within 18 months of follow-up. Someone took the PBMCs out of approximately 9.2 ml of fresh peripheral blood. The authors amplified TCR beta CDR3 regions, and they did so from RNA transcripts for repertoire sequencing. RT-PCR was first run with HTBI primers, then multiplex PCR in a second round. TCRdb processed the multiplex PCR reads anew with MiXCR; each CDR3 protein has one entry. The top ten clones hold approximately 7% of a sample with 400,000 or so distinct CDR3 sequences, just over 15% of them seen once. The V end lost 4 bases, the J end lost 0 bases, and 16 bases lay between the germline ends. Germline values: CDR1 SNHLY, CDR2 FYNNEI. The CDR3 loop spans 17 amino acids.

V is TRBV2 and J is TRBJ1-5; tentatively, D is TRBD1 (6 bases). The source is a woman aged 18-35 years with stable Graves' hyperthyroidism. Sample: peripheral blood. CDR3 protein: CASSVSDRLLSNQPQHF. The CDR3 DNA sequence: TGTGCCAGCAGTGTTTCGGACAGACTCCTTAGCAATCAGCCCCAGCATTTT.